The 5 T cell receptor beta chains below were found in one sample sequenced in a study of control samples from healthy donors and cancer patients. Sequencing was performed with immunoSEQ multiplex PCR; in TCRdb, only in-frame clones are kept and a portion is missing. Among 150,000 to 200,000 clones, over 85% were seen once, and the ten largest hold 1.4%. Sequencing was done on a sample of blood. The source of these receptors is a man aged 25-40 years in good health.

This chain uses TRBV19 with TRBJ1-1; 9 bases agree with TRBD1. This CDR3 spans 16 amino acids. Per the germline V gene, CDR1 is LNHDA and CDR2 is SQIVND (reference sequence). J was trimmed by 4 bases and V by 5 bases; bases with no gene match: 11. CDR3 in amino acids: CASSVSGTGKSTEAFF. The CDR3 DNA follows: TGTGCCAGTAGTGTTTCCGGGACAGGGAAGAGCACTGAAGCTTTCTTT.

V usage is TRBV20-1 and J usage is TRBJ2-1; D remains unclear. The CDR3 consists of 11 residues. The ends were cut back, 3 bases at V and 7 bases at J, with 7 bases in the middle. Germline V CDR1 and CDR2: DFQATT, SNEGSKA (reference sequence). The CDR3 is CSASKGNEQFF. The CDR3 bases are TGCAGTGCTAGTAAAGGGAATGAGCAGTTCTTC.

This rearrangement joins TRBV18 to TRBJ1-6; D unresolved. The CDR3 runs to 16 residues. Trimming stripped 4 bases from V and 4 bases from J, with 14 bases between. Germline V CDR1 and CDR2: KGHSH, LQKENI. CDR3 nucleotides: TGTGCCAGCTCACGCGACGTGGACTTATATAATTCACCCCTCCACTTT. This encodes CASSRDVDLYNSPLHF.

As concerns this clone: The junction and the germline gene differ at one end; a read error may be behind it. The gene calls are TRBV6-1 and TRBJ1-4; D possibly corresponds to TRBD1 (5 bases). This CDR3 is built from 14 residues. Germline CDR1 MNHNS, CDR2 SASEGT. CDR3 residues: CASSEAQANEQLFF. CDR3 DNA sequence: TGTGCCAGCAGTGAAGCACAGGCTAATGAACAACTGTTTTTT.

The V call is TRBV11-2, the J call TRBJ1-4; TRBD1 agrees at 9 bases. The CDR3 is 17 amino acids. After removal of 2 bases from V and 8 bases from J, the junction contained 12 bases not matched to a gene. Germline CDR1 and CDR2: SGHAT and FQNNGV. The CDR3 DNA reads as TGTGCCAGCAGCTTACCATCGTTACAGGGGGCGAGGGAAAAACTGTTTTTT. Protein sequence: CASSLPSLQGAREKLFF.